Listed below are T cell receptor beta chains from one sample, sequenced in a study of cytomegalovirus exposure and HLA in healthy donors. Clones were read by immunoSEQ multiplex PCR, and TCRdb kept only the in-frame ones, dropping some. The sample carries about 99,000 clones, around two thirds recorded once. Sequencing was carried out using PBMCs. Every receptor here comes from a woman in her fifties or sixties in good health and CMV-seronegative. The CDR3 runs from the conserved cysteine through the conserved F or W. The order of the fields is CDR3 protein, CDR3 DNA, V gene, D gene, clone size, J gene. The D gene is left open where the match is weak. Clone size appears in some rows only: once, few, many, or a class for an expanded clone.

CASSPRAGQGEEKLFF	TGTGCCAGCAGCCCGAGGGCGGGACAGGGGGAAGAAAAACTGTTTTTT	TRBV7-9	TRBD1	-	TRBJ1-4
CASSSWTSGDTDTQYF	TGTGCCAGCAGTTCCTGGACTAGCGGAGACACAGATACGCAGTATTTT	TRBV27	TRBD2	few	TRBJ2-3
CASSLTGYGELFF	TGCGCCAGCAGCCTCACAGGGTACGGGGAGCTGTTTTTT	TRBV4-1	-	-	TRBJ2-2
CASSATSGSQFF	TGTGCCAGTAGTGCCACTAGCGGGAGTCAGTTCTTC	TRBV19	TRBD2	-	TRBJ2-1
CASSLDVAATGYGYTF	TGTGCCAGCAGCTTAGATGTCGCTGCAACGGGCTATGGCTACACCTTC	TRBV7-8	-	-	TRBJ1-2
CASSPGGGAPGELFF	TGTGCCAGTAGTCCCGGCGGGGGGGCTCCCGGGGAGCTGTTTTTT	TRBV19	TRBD2	-	TRBJ2-2
CASSMGRGGSYEQYF	TGTGCCAGTAGTATGGGGCGGGGTGGATCCTACGAGCAGTACTTC	TRBV19	-	-	TRBJ2-7
CASSRQTGGGYGYTF	TGTGCCAGCAGCAGGCAGACAGGGGGTGGCTATGGCTACACCTTC	TRBV13	TRBD1	-	TRBJ1-2
CASRETGISYNEQFF	TGTGCCAGCAGAGAGACGGGAATCTCCTACAATGAGCAGTTCTTC	TRBV25-1	-	-	TRBJ2-1
CASSPRVAGGTDTQYF	TGTGCCAGCAGTCCCCGGGTGGCGGGAGGCACAGATACGCAGTATTTT	TRBV2	TRBD2	few	TRBJ2-3
CASSSAGLPYEQYF	TGTGCCAGCAGCTCTGCTGGGCTACCGTACGAGCAGTACTTC	TRBV7-2	-	-	TRBJ2-7
CASRRSTGTGKGTNEKLFF	TGTGCCAGCAGACGTAGTACAGGGACAGGGAAGGGAACTAATGAAAAACTGTTTTTT	TRBV7-2	TRBD1	-	TRBJ1-4
CASSQVGGDGYTF	TGCGCCAGCAGCCAAGTTGGAGGGGATGGCTACACCTTC	TRBV4-1	-	-	TRBJ1-2
CASSGLAGGLNYEQYF	TGCGCCAGCAGCGGACTAGCGGGGGGGCTTAACTACGAGCAGTACTTC	TRBV5-1	TRBD2	-	TRBJ2-7
CASRYLRTAEAFF	TGTGCCAGCAGGTACCTTCGGACAGCTGAAGCTTTCTTT	TRBV28	-	-	TRBJ1-1
CASSEAGGALAEQYF	TGTGCCAGCAGTGAAGCAGGGGGAGCCCTGGCCGAGCAGTACTTC	TRBV6-1	-	-	TRBJ2-7
CASSYPRLAENNEQFF	TGTGCCAGCAGTTACCCCCGACTAGCGGAAAACAATGAGCAGTTCTTC	TRBV6-6	TRBD2	-	TRBJ2-1
CASSPSDIGYTF	TGCGCCAGCAGCCCCTCGGACATAGGCTACACCTTC	TRBV5-1	-	-	TRBJ1-2
CASSDDVWGRENNEQFF	TGCGCCAGCAGCGACGATGTTTGGGGGAGGGAGAACAATGAGCAGTTCTTC	TRBV5-1	TRBD2	-	TRBJ2-1
CASGETGGGLYGYTF	TGTGCCAGCGGCGAAACAGGGGGCGGACTGTATGGCTACACCTTC	TRBV28	TRBD1	few	TRBJ1-2
CASSYALRDRDYEQYF	TGTGCCAGCAGTTACGCACTCCGGGACAGGGACTACGAGCAGTACTTC	TRBV27	TRBD1	-	TRBJ2-7
CASSQGRTSGTRETQYF	TGTGCCAGCAGCCAAGGCCGGACTAGCGGGACTAGGGAGACCCAGTACTTC	TRBV14	TRBD2	-	TRBJ2-5
CASSIRRDTQYF	TGTGCCAGCAGTATTCGTAGAGATACGCAGTATTTT	TRBV25-1	-	-	TRBJ2-3
CASSLLGTPTGELFF	TGTGCCAGCAGTTTACTCGGGACTCCCACCGGGGAGCTGTTTTTT	TRBV27	-	few	TRBJ2-2
CASSLLQQGYTF	TGTGCCAGCAGTTTATTACAACAGGGCTACACCTTC	TRBV28	-	-	TRBJ1-2
CASSEAVRGLTQATQYF	TGTGCCAGCAGTGAAGCAGTCCGCGGTCTGACCCAAGCGACCCAGTACTTC	TRBV6-1	-	-	TRBJ2-5
CASSLLGQAQETQYF	TGTGCCAGCAGCTTACTAGGACAGGCGCAAGAGACCCAGTACTTC	TRBV7-9	TRBD1	-	TRBJ2-5
CASSWRRNTEAFF	TGTGCCAGCAGCTGGAGGAGGAACACTGAAGCTTTCTTT	TRBV5-6	-	-	TRBJ1-1